The 30 T cell receptor beta chains given below trace back to one sample, sequenced in a study of blood T cells in healthy people across ages. The second PCR ran roughly 7 to 12 cycles with a sample-barcoded 5' primer and J-beta primers. One entry per CDR3 protein, called by TCRdb with MiXCR from the 5' RACE reads. The table records around 870,000 distinct CDR3 sequences, under 35% of them present only once. What was sequenced was blood. All receptors derive from an elderly woman in good health.

A remark on this clonotype: This clone may be a read error of a much larger clone one base away. V usage is TRBV24-1 and J usage is TRBJ2-5; D gene uncertain. Germline-derived CDR1 and CDR2 are KGHDR and SFDVKD. The CDR3 is 14 amino acids. The CDR3 is CATRDFRQPETQYF. DNA of the CDR3: TGTGCCACCAGGGATTTCCGGCAGCCAGAGACCCAGTACTTC.

This clonotype was seen more than once but under ten times. A much larger clone is a single base away; this may be a read error. The chain is built from TRBV5-1 and TRBJ2-7; 7 positions agree with TRBD1. Germline loops: CDR1 SGHRS, CDR2 YFSETQ. This CDR3 spans 13 amino acids. The CDR3 region is CAGSGTGVGEQYF. For the CDR3, the DNA is TGCGCCGGCAGCGGAACAGGGGTGGGCGAGCAGTACTTC.

The chain combines TRBV6-6 with TRBJ1-5; D gene unclear. The CDR3 sequence is 13 residues long. Germline assignment: CDR1 MNHNY and CDR2 SVGAGI (reference sequence). Trimming removed 5 bases at V and 5 bases at J, with 10 bases between. The CDR3 sequence is CASSPPPDQPQHF. The DNA for the CDR3 is TGTGCCAGCAGTCCCCCCCCCGATCAGCCCCAGCATTTT.

The J gene is TRBJ2-3, the V gene TRBV7-9, with D possibly being TRBD1 (6 bases). Germline-derived CDR1 and CDR2 are SEHNR and FQNEAQ (reference sequence). V lost 3 bases and J 7 bases, leaving 26 bases between the germline ends. This CDR3 comprises 18 residues. The CDR3 here is CASSLLPRGTRSGNTQYF. CDR3 bases: TGTGCCAGCAGCTTGCTACCCCGTGGGACAAGGTCCGGAAATACGCAGTATTTT.

This clonotype was found a few times. The V and J genes are TRBV3-1 and TRBJ1-4, with no clear D. Germline V gene data show CDR1 as LGHDT and CDR2 as YNNKEL (reference sequence). Between the trimmed V and J ends, which lost 0 bases and 9 bases, there was a span of 11 bases. This CDR3 spans 14 amino acids. CDR3 in amino acids: CASSQDSFRQKLFF. The CDR3 DNA is TGTGCCAGCAGCCAAGACAGCTTCCGTCAAAAACTGTTTTTT.

This rearrangement joins TRBV20-1 to TRBJ2-1; D is perhaps TRBD2 (5 bases). Trimming stripped 5 bases from V and 8 bases from J, with 16 bases between. The CDR3 is 13 residues long. Germline CDR1 DFQATT, CDR2 SNEGSKA (reference sequence). This CDR3 is CSAWEFGLHEQFF. The CDR3 DNA follows: TGCAGTGCTTGGGAATTCGGACTCCATGAGCAGTTCTTC.

The chain links TRBV21-1 to TRBJ2-3; whether TRBD2, the table's D call, matches the DNA was not checked. TRBV21-1 is recorded as a pseudogene. This CDR3 is built from 15 residues. The CDR3 nucleotides read TGTGCCAGCAGCCCCAAGCGGTTATGCACAGATACGCAGTATTTT. This codes for CASSPKRLCTDTQYF.

The table lists this clonotype with many counts. The V and J genes are TRBV9 and TRBJ2-1; D gene uncertain. CDR3 size: 12 residues. Germline values: CDR1 SGDLS, CDR2 YYNGEE. V was trimmed by 3 bases and J by 5 bases, leaving 6 bases between them. The CDR3 reads CASSATDNEQFF. The CDR3 DNA follows: TGTGCCAGCAGCGCCACCGACAATGAGCAGTTCTTC.

This clonotype was seen a handful of times. The chain carries TRBV6-5 and TRBJ2-2; TRBD1 matches 8 bases. The J segment lost 4 bases and the V segment lost 2 bases, leaving 12 bases of the junction unmatched. In germline, CDR1 is MNHEY, CDR2 SVGAGI. CDR3 length: 18 residues. The CDR3 DNA is TGTGCCAGCAGTTACCACATTCCCGGACAGGGTGGCACCGGGGAGCTGTTTTTT. Protein product: CASSYHIPGQGGTGELFF.

This chain uses TRBV30 with TRBJ1-5; D remains unclear. CDR3 size: 17 residues. CDR1 is GTSNPN, CDR2 SVGIG, per germline (reference sequence). The germline V and J ends were trimmed by 0 bases and 0 bases, with 15 bases remaining between them. In DNA form, the CDR3 reads TGTGCCTGGAGTGTTAATCGGGGTCCACATAGCAATCAGCCCCAGCATTTT. Amino acid sequence: CAWSVNRGPHSNQPQHF.

There are a few counts of this clonotype. The chain is built from TRBV6-1 and TRBJ1-5, with D perhaps TRBD1 (5 bases). The V and J ends lost 0 bases and 0 bases respectively, with 18 bases between them. CDR1 is MNHNS, CDR2 SASEGT, per germline. This CDR3 is built from 19 residues. The CDR3 sequence is CASSEALGVMLYSNQPQHF. DNA for the CDR3: TGTGCCAGCAGTGAAGCGCTGGGGGTAATGTTATATAGCAATCAGCCCCAGCATTTT.

The chain links TRBV30 to TRBJ1-5; no reliable D call. The CDR3 is 14 residues long. Per the germline V gene, CDR1 is GTSNPN and CDR2 is SVGIG (reference sequence). The V and J ends lost 4 bases and 1 base respectively, with 11 bases between them. In DNA form, the CDR3 reads TGTGCCTGGAATTCGGGTACGAGCAATCAGCCCCAGCATTTT. Translated, it gives CAWNSGTSNQPQHF.

This clonotype appeared a few times. Since a much larger clone is just one base distant, this may be a read error. The rearrangement joins TRBV5-1 to TRBJ2-5, with TRBD1 identical over 7 bases. This CDR3 comprises 14 residues. CDR1 is SGHRS, CDR2 YFSETQ, per germline. The J segment lost 11 bases and the V segment lost 4 bases, leaving 14 bases of the junction unmatched. The CDR3 DNA reads as TGCGCCAGCAGCGCTCGGGACAGCCACAATGAGCAGTACTTC. Translation gives CASSARDSHNEQYF.

This clonotype appeared many times. V is TRBV6-1 and J is TRBJ2-7; 7 nucleotides align to TRBD1. Germline V gene sequence: CDR1 MNHNS, CDR2 SASEGT. Trimming took 3 bases from V and 2 from J; bases not matched to a gene: 7. This CDR3 region has 15 residues. In nucleotides, the CDR3 is TGTGCCAGCAGTGAGGACAGGTCCGGAACCTACGAGCAGTACTTC. Translating gives CASSEDRSGTYEQYF.

Worth noting for this clonotype: One base away lies a much larger clone, so this may be a sequencing read error. The genes are TRBV6-6 and TRBJ2-7; TRBD2 matches at 8 bases. V lost 2 bases, J lost 7 bases, and 10 bases stayed unmatched. Looked up from germline, CDR1 is MNHNY and CDR2 is SVGAGI (reference sequence). The CDR3 length is 15 residues. The CDR3 reads CASSYDAGGRNEQYF. CDR3 bases: TGTGCCAGCAGTTACGACGCGGGGGGACGGAATGAGCAGTACTTC.

This clonotype was observed many times. The rearrangement links TRBV20-1 to TRBJ2-5; no definite D call. The germline V and J ends were trimmed by 3 bases and 5 bases, with 7 bases remaining between them. This CDR3 spans 11 amino acids. Germline-derived CDR1 and CDR2 are DFQATT and SNEGSKA (reference sequence). The CDR3 nucleotides are TGCAGTGCTAGCATTGTCGAGACCCAGTACTTC. As protein: CSASIVETQYF.

This clonotype was recorded at least ten times. The rearrangement links TRBV6-2 or TRBV6-3 to TRBJ2-7; TRBD1 matches 7 bases. The CDR3 is made up of 16 amino acids. CDR1 and CDR2 from the germline V gene are MNHEY and SVGEGT. With V trimmed by 4 bases and J by 5 bases, 14 bases remained unmatched. CDR3 bases: TGTGCCAGCAGTTCTCGACAGGGATACACGTTGGACGAGCAGTACTTC. It translates to CASSSRQGYTLDEQYF.

A word on this clonotype: Sequence at one end of the junction differs from germline and may be a read error. The chain joins TRBV12-3 or TRBV12-4 to TRBJ2-2; 15 nucleotides align to TRBD2. The CDR3 extends over 16 amino acids. CDR3 DNA: TGTGCCATGGGACTAGCGGGGGGCTTGAACACCGGGGGGCTGTTTTTT. This sequence encodes CAMGLAGGLNTGGLFF.

This clonotype was counted ten times or more. This sequence joins TRBV6-5 and TRBJ2-4; D unresolved. CDR1 and CDR2 from the germline V gene are MNHEY and SVGAGI. This CDR3 region has 14 residues. Trimming took off 6 bases at V and 3 bases at J, with 12 bases between the two ends. The CDR3 loop reads CASSSQALKNIQYF. CDR3 nucleotides: TGTGCCAGCAGCTCCCAGGCTCTCAAAAACATTCAGTACTTC.

The rearrangement uses TRBV7-8 and TRBJ2-1; 9 positions agree with TRBD2. Germline CDR1 SGHVS, CDR2 FQNEAQ. J was trimmed by 9 bases and V by 1 base; bases with no gene match: 13. The CDR3 runs to 17 residues. In nucleotides, the CDR3 is TGTGCCAGCAGCTTAGAAGTATTTGCGGGAGGGCGGATTGAGCAGTTCTTC. Amino acid sequence: CASSLEVFAGGRIEQFF.

This clonotype occurred many times. The chain is built from TRBV29-1 and TRBJ2-3; TRBD2 matches 10 bases. Germline-derived CDR1 and CDR2 are SQVTM and ANQGSEA. Trimming took 4 bases from V and 8 from J; bases not matched to a gene: 9. This CDR3 comprises 14 residues. Here the CDR3 reads CSVAKSGGAGTQYF. The CDR3 DNA sequence: TGCAGCGTTGCGAAAAGCGGGGGGGCCGGTACGCAGTATTTT.

A word on this clonotype: One junction end does not reproduce the germline sequence, and a read error may be involved. The J gene is TRBJ1-2, the V gene TRBV7-9, with D possibly matching TRBD1 (6 bases). This CDR3 is built from 14 residues. The germline gives CDR1 SEHNR, CDR2 FQNEAQ (reference sequence). CDR3 sequence: CSSSLGGWNYGYTF. The CDR3 nucleotides are TGTTCCAGCAGCTTAGGGGGGTGGAACTATGGCTACACCTTC.

This clonotype was seen a few times. It is likely a read error: a sequence one base away is far more abundant. The CDR3 spells CASSLVGACEQYF. As DNA, the CDR3 is TGTGCCAGCAGCTTAGTTGGCGCTTGCGAGCAGTACTTC. This rearrangement joins TRBV11-2 to TRBJ2-7; no clear D gene. The CDR3 loop spans 13 amino acids. V lost 1 base, J lost 6 bases, and 10 bases lay in between. CDR1 is SGHAT and CDR2 is FQNNGV in the germline V gene. The variable domain in full, completed from reference TRBV11-2 and TRBJ2-7, reads EAGVAQSPRYKIIEKRQSVAFWCNPISGHATLYWYQQILGQGPKLLIQFQNNGVVDDSQLPKDRFSAERLKGVDSTLKIQPAKLEDSAVYLCASSLVGACEQYFGPGTRLTVT.

The rearrangement joins TRBV7-9 to TRBJ1-3; D is perhaps TRBD1 (5 bases). The CDR3 runs to 15 residues. Trimming removed 5 bases at V and 1 base at J, with 12 bases between. Germline V gene lookup returns CDR1 SEHNR and CDR2 FQNEAQ (reference sequence). For the CDR3, the DNA is TGTGCCAGCAGCCGGCAGGGCCAGTCTGGAAACACCATATATTTT. Translation gives CASSRQGQSGNTIYF.

The genes are TRBV18 and TRBJ1-2; D might be TRBD1 (5 bases). CDR1 is KGHSH, CDR2 LQKENI, per germline. Trimming cost V 4 bases and J 10 bases, with 13 bases left between them. The CDR3 has 12 residues. CDR3 sequence reads: CASSQQEGLYTF. The CDR3 DNA reads TGTGCCAGCTCACAGCAAGAGGGGCTCTACACCTTC.

Note on this clonotype: This may arise from a read error, as a much more abundant clone is one base away. The chain links TRBV11-2 to TRBJ2-7; TRBD2 matches at 15 bases. Germline CDR1 reads SGHAT; CDR2 reads FQNNGV. V lost 5 bases, J lost 7 bases, and 9 bases stayed unmatched. The CDR3 has 16 residues. The CDR3 sequence: CASSIGLAGGGNEQYF. The CDR3 nucleotides read TGTGCCAGCAGCATCGGACTAGCGGGGGGGGGTAATGAGCAGTACTTC.

With respect to this clonotype: One end of the junction is discordant with germline, which a read error may explain. The chain has TRBV20-1 and TRBJ1-4; D unclear. Germline V gene lookup returns CDR1 DFQATT and CDR2 SNEGSKA (reference sequence). The CDR3 loop spans 16 amino acids. The DNA of the CDR3 is TGCAGTGCTAGGGCTGCGGAGTGGGGAACCAATGAAAAACGGTTTTTT. Protein: CSARAAEWGTNEKRFF.

This clonotype occurred a few times. CDR3 sequence reads: CASSSTGNHQPQHF. CDR3 sequence (DNA): TGTGCCAGCAGTTCCACAGGGAACCATCAGCCCCAGCATTTT. The chain recombines TRBV7-8 with TRBJ1-5; perhaps TRBD1 as D (6 bases). The CDR3 runs 14 residues. The V and J ends lost 6 bases and 5 bases respectively, with 14 bases between them. CDR1 is SGHVS, CDR2 FQNEAQ, per germline.

This clonotype was found a few times. This sequence joins TRBV5-4 and TRBJ2-1; either TRBD1 or TRBD2 may fit D (7 bases each). V was shortened by 4 bases and J by 4 bases, with 33 bases between the two germline ends. Germline V CDR1 and CDR2: SGHNT, YYREEE (reference sequence). This CDR3 spans 21 amino acids. The DNA for the CDR3 is TGTGCCAGCAGCGACCCGACAGGGCCGACTAGCTCCAACTCAGGTTACAATGAGCAGTTCTTC. Protein: CASSDPTGPTSSNSGYNEQFF.

This clonotype showed up many times. This chain joins TRBV7-6 and TRBJ2-1; D not certain. The V gene lost 2 bases and the J gene lost 2 bases, with 7 bases spanning the gap. Germline V gene data show CDR1 as SGHVS and CDR2 as FNYEAQ. The length of the CDR3 is 14 residues. The CDR3 sequence is CASSLFQTYNEQFF. The CDR3 region has the DNA TGTGCCAGCAGCTTATTTCAGACCTACAATGAGCAGTTCTTC.